The present TCR beta chain was sequenced within a study of naive and memory T cell subsets (dated by TCRdb to about 2017). About the investigation overall: The figure summarizing these samples reported 10 or so blood donors, 7 tuberculin skin test biopsies and 3 saline control biopsies. PCR2 was typically a SYBR Green qPCR stopped at a set threshold; low-input samples could instead use end-point PCR (around 6 cycles).

A robust, sensitive protocol for the amplification, sequencing and analysis of TCRs was described in the study, in which 3' ligation of a UMI-containing oligonucleotide to TCR cDNA was used. For whole blood analysis, approximately 2.5 ml of peripheral blood was collected from healthy adult volunteers into Tempus tubes, and RNA was extracted following the manufacturer's instructions. Before reverse transcription, total RNA that had not been cell sorted was treated with RQ1 DNase, with a target input of about 1 to 1000 ng. To check how robust the pipeline was in samples where T cells make up a minority population, libraries were built from skin biopsies and whole blood. Study-wide findings and limitations: The potential sensitivity of the RNA-based method to TCR transcript changes with T cell activation and differentiation was acknowledged.

Library prep was done by UMI-ligation and nested PCR. The ligated cDNA was amplified in four rounds of PCR with nested alpha and beta constant region primers together with the SP2 primer. TCR RNA was reverse transcribed with SuperScript IV using alpha and beta constant region primers for the blood and skin samples. Using T4 RNA ligase 1, an oligonucleotide carrying both the Illumina SP2 primer and a UMI was ligated onto the 3' end of the cDNA. The 12-nucleotide UMI consisted of two random hexamers with an eight-base spacer between the hexamers to prevent hairpin formation. From the second PCR onward, TCR alpha and beta chain libraries were processed separately, and dual indexing was applied for multiplexing. After pooling, the indexed libraries were analyzed by capillary electrophoresis and sequenced on either an Illumina MiSeq or NextSeq. PhiX DNA at roughly 5-7.5% was added to the libraries to raise base diversity and improve cluster recognition. For the original study's pipeline: Demultiplexor pulled UMIs out of read 2, joined the UMIs with the TCR sequence from read 1, and separated reads according to sample indices. V and J genes and V-J junctions were identified by Decombinator, which gave every TCR a five-part identifier that included V and J deletions. Collapsinator relied on UMIs to correct both sequencing errors and PCR amplification heterogeneity, producing a UMI-based abundance for each TCR. CDR3Translator turned identifiers into nucleotide sequence, translated the nucleotide sequence into amino acids, and pulled out CDR3 regions based on terminal motifs. Error-corrected alpha and beta TCR counts from blood and skin were compared after normalization to input RNA amount. TCRdb passed the public sequencing reads through fastp at Q25 and MiXCR, retaining productive beta sequences. Each CDR3 protein appears once, grouped with its most common genes and DNA. The authors' filters were not applied to this entry. Within this sample are about 26,000 distinct CDR3 sequences, with 5.2% of them counted one time only. 7% to 9% of the sample is in the top ten clones.

The CDR3 runs 13 residues from the cysteine to the phenylalanine. The DNA shown is the 39-base CDR3, in frame from base 1. The germline V gene sets CDR1 to MNHEY and CDR2 to SVGAGI. The junction shows trimming of 8 bases on V and 3 bases on J, plus 13 bases between the germline ends. This clonotype was recorded at least ten times. Its antigen is unknown. The record has no base qualities; no much larger clone is one base away. Sequencing used blood. The V gene is TRBV6-5 and the J gene is TRBJ1-1; too little of a D gene remains to name it. The TCR comes from an adult in good health. For the CDR3, the sequence is CASWTIRYTEAFF. The nucleotides are TGTGCCAGCTGGACCATTAGGTACACTGAAGCTTTCTTT.